This TCR beta chain was profiled in a study of blood T cell repertoires in COVID-19. Overall study context: Some COVID-19 samples were acute and others convalescent; all came from the United States, Italy and Spain. Sources were T cells, B-cell-depleted T cells, or PBMCs; the material itself was cDNA or gDNA.

Authors' analysis steps: How many nucleated cells were present was estimated from reference gene primer amplification. The data were produced by immunoSEQ multiplex PCR, yet TCRdb's version contains in-frame clones alone and is incomplete. The D gene and trimming were derived from the DNA, and the V and J assignments and clone size from that table. Of some 150,000 clones detected, approximately 92% appear once; the ten largest clones hold 15%. Per the germline V gene, CDR1 is LGHNA and CDR2 is YNFKEQ. V lost 3 bases, J lost 3 bases, and 5 bases stayed unmatched. The length of the CDR3 is 15 residues. This clone was detected only once.

The sequence derives from a woman between 35 and 50 years old with acute or convalescent COVID-19. V usage is TRBV4-2 and J usage is TRBJ2-7; the match to TRBD2 covers 10 bases. The sample consisted of peripheral blood. The CDR3 DNA is TGTGCCAGCAGCCACCTAGCGGGAGAGGTCTACGAGCAGTACTTC. Its protein is CASSHLAGEVYEQYF.